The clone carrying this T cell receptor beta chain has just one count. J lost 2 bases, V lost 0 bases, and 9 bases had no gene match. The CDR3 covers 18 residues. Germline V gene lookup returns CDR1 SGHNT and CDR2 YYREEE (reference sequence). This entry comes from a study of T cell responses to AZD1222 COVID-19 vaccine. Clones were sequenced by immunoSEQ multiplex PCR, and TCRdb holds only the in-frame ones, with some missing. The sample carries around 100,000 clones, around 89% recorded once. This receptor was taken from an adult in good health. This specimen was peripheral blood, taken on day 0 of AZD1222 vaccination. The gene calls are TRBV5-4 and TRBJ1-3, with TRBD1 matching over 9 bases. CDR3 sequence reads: CASSLEVPDRGTGNTIYF. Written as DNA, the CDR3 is TGTGCCAGCAGCTTGGAGGTCCCAGACAGGGGGACTGGAAACACCATATATTTT.